This T cell receptor beta chain stems from a study of T-cell reconstitution after alpha-beta-depleted transplantation in children. Study-level results: Once a year had passed after transplant, T-cell counts and diversity came mostly from newly produced T cells. At around two months after transplant, the alpha-beta T cells were reportedly derived from several hundred expanded clones that came from non-depleted graft cells. Certain patients had high TCRbeta diversity at day 60, and it came from recipient T cells and thymic progenitors that survived.

This clonotype has a count of ten or more. Its antigen is undetermined. Unique molecular identifiers tagged the TCRbeta library. TCRdb used MiXCR to reprocess the PCR reads, holding one entry per CDR3 protein. The table shows 300,000 to 400,000 distinct CDR3 sequences, with around 15% occurring only once. V shed 5 bases, J shed 4 bases, and the junction held 3 bases outside the gene matches. The CDR3 spans 15 residues. Looked up from germline, CDR1 is WNHNN and CDR2 is SYGVQD (reference sequence). Sequenced material: PBMCs, mostly from graft donor cells, taken 360 days after TCRalphabeta/CD19-depleted stem cell transplant. V usage is TRBV10-1 and J usage is TRBJ2-1, with TRBD2 matching over 12 bases. The receptor's source is a male patient aged 2-15 years who had a stem cell transplant for acute lymphoblastic leukemia, so the T cells may come from the graft donor. CDR3 loop: CASSRTSGKYNEQFF. In DNA form, the CDR3 reads TGCGCCAGCAGTCGGACTAGCGGGAAATACAATGAGCAGTTCTTC.